This T cell receptor (beta chain) was retrieved from a study of OX40 agonist ivuxolimab in advanced cancers. Looking at the study overall: Participants, roughly 81% male, averaged about 56 years of age, ranging from roughly 23 to 80. Points from the study as a whole: On average, CD8+ T cells had more expanded clones than CD4+. Antigen specificity remained undetermined for the expanded peripheral T cells.

Comment on this clone: Its antigen is as yet unknown.

V gave up 6 bases and J gave up 7 bases, with 12 bases separating them. Per the germline V gene, CDR1 is ENHRY and CDR2 is SYGVKD. The CDR3 is 12 amino acids. Autoimmune disease history or systemic immunosuppression excluded patients. Method: immunoSEQ multiplex PCR; TCRdb's copy keeps in-frame clones and lacks some. The sample consists of approximately 14,000 clones, 80% of them appearing once. The V and J genes are TRBV10-3 and TRBJ1-2; weak D call: TRBD1 (5 bases). Sample: CD4+ or CD8+ T cells sorted from blood, taken in a trial of the OX40 agonist ivuxolimab. This clonotype was sampled from an adult with an advanced solid tumor such as melanoma, head and neck, liver or kidney cancer. CDR3 nucleotides: TGTGCCATCAGCTACGGACAAGGTGGCTACACCTTC. As protein: CAISYGQGGYTF.